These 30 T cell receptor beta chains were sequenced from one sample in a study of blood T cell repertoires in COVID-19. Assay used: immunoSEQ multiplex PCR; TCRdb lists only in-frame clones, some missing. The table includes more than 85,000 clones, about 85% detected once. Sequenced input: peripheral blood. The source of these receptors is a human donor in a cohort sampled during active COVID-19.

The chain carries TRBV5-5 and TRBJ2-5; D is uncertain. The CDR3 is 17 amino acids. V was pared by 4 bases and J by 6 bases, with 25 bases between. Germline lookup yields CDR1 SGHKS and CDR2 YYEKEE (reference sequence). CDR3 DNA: TGTGCCAGCAGCCTTCCCTCTACCGGGTCCCCGTCGAAGACCCAGTACTTC. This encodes CASSLPSTGSPSKTQYF.

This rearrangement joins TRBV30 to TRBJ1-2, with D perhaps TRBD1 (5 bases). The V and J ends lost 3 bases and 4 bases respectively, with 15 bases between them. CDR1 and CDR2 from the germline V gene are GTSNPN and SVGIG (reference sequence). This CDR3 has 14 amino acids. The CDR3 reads CAWRVTASVYGYTF. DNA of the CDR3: TGTGCCTGGAGGGTGACAGCATCAGTCTATGGCTACACCTTC.

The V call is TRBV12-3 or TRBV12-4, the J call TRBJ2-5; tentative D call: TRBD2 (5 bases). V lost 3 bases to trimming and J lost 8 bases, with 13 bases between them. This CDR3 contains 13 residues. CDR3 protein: CASSLVLEGTQYF. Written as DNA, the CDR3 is TGTGCCAGCAGTTTGGTTTTAGAGGGAACCCAGTACTTC.

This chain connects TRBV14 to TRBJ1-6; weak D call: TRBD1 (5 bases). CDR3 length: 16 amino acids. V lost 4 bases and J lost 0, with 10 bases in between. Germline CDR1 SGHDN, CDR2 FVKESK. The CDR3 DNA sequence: TGTGCCAGCAGCCGAGAGGGGAGCTCCTATAATTCACCCCTCCACTTT. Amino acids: CASSREGSSYNSPLHF.

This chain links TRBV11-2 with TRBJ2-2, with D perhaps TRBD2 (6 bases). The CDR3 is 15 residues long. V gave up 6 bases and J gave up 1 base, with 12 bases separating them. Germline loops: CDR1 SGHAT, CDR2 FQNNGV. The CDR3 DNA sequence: TGTGCCAGCAGTCAAAGGCGGGGGAACACCGGGGAGCTGTTTTTT. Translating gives CASSQRRGNTGELFF.

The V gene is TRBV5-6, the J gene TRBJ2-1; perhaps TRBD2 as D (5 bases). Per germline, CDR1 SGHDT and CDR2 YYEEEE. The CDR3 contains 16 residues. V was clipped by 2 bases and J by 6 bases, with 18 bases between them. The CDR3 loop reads CASSFPFLAGRNEQFF. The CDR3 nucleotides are TGTGCCAGCAGCTTTCCTTTTCTAGCCGGTCGCAATGAGCAGTTCTTC.

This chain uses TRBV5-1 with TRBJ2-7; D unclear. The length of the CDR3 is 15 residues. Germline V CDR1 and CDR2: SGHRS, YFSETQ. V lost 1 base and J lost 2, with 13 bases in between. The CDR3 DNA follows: TGCGCCAGCAGCTTGTCTTGGTTTGGCCCCTACGAGCAGTACTTC. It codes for CASSLSWFGPYEQYF. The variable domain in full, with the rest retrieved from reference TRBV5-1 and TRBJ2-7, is KAGVTQTPRYLIKTRGQQVTLSCSPISGHRSVSWYQQTPGQGLQFLFEYFSETQRNKGNFPGRFSGRQFSNSRSEMNVSTLELGDSALYLCASSLSWFGPYEQYFGPGTRLTVT.

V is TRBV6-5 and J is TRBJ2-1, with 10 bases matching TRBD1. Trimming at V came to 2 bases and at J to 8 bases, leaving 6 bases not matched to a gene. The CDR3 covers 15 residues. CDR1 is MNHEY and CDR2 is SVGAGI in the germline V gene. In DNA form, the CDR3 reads TGTGCCAGCAGTTACGGGGACAGGGGAAGGGATGAGCAGTTCTTC. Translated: CASSYGDRGRDEQFF.

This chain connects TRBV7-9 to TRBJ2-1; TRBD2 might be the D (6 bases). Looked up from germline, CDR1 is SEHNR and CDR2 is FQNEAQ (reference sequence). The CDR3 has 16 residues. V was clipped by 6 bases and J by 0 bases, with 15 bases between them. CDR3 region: CASSLGRGSSYNEQFF. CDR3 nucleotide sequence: TGTGCCAGCAGTCTAGGTCGGGGGAGCTCCTACAATGAGCAGTTCTTC.

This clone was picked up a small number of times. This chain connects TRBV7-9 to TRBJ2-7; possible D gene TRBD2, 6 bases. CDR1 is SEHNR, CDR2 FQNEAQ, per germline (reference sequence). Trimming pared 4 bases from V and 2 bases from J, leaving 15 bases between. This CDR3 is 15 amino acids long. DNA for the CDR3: TGTGCCAGCAGCTCCGGAGGGCTGAAGGCCTACGAGCAGTACTTC. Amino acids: CASSSGGLKAYEQYF.

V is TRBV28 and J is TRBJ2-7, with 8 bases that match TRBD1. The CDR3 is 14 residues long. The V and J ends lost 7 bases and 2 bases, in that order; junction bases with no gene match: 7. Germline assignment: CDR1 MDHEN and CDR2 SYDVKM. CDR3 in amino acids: CASTRTGSTYEQYF. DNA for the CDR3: TGTGCCAGCACCCGGACAGGGTCCACCTACGAGCAGTACTTC.

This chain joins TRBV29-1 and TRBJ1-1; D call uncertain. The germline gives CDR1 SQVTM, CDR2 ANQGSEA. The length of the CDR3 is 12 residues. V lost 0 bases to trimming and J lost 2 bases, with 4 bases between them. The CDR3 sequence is CSVEESNTEAFF. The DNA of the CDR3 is TGCAGCGTTGAAGAGAGTAACACTGAAGCTTTCTTT.

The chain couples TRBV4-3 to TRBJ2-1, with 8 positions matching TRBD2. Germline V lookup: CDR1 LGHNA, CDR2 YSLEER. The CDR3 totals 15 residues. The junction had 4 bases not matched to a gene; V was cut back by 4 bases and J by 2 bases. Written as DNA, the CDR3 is TGCGCCAGCAGCCCGGGGGGGGGAACCTACAATGAGCAGTTCTTC. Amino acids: CASSPGGGTYNEQFF.

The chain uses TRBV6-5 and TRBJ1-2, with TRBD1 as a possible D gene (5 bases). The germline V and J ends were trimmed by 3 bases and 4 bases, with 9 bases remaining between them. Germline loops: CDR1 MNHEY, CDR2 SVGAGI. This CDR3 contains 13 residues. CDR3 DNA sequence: TGTGCCAGCAGTTATAGGGGTACCTATGGCTACACCTTC. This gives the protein CASSYRGTYGYTF.

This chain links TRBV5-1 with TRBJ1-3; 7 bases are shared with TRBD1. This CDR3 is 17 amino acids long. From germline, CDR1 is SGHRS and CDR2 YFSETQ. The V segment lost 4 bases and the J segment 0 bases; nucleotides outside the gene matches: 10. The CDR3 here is CASSVEGQSSSGNTIYF. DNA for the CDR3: TGCGCCAGCAGCGTGGAGGGACAGTCCAGCTCTGGAAACACCATATATTTT.

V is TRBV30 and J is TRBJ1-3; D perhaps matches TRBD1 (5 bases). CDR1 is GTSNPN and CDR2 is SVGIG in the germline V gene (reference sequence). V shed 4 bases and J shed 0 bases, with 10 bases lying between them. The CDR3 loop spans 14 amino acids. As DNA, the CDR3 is TGTGCCTGGAAGTGGGGGGTCTCTGGAAACACCATATATTTT. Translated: CAWKWGVSGNTIYF.

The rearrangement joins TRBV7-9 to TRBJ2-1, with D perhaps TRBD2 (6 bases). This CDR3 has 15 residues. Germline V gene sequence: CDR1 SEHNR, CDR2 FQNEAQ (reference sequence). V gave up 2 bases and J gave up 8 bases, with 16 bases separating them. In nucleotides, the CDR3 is TGTGCCAGCAGCTTATCTTCGAGCAGGGAGGATGAGCAGTTCTTC. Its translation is CASSLSSSREDEQFF.

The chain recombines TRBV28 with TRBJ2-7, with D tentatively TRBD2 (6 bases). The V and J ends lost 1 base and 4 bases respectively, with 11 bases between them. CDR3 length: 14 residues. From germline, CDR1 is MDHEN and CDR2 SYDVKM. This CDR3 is CASSLFGDSYEQYF. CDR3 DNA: TGTGCCAGCAGTTTATTTGGGGACTCATACGAGCAGTACTTC.

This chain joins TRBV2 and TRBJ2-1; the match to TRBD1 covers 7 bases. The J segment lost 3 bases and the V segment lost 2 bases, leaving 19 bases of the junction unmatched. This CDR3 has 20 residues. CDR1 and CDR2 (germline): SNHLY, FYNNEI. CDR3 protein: CASSEMGSRGKPTFYNEQFF. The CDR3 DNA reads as TGTGCCAGCAGTGAAATGGGGTCCAGGGGGAAACCAACTTTCTACAATGAGCAGTTCTTC.

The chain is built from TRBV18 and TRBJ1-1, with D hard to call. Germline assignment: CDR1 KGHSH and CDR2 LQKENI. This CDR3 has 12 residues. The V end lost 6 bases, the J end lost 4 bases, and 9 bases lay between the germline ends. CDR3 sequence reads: CASSTGGTEAFF. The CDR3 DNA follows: TGTGCCAGCTCGACGGGTGGCACTGAAGCTTTCTTT.

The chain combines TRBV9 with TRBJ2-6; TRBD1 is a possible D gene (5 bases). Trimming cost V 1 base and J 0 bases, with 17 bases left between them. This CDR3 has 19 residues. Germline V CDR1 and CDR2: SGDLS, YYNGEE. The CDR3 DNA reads TGTGCCAGCAGCGTAAATATCCAGGACACTGACTCTGGGGCCAACGTCCTGACTTTC. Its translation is CASSVNIQDTDSGANVLTF.

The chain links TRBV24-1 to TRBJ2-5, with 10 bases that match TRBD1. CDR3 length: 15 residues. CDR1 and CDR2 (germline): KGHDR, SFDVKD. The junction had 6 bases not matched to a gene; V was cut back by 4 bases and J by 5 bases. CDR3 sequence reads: CATSDPTGGFETQYF. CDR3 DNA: TGTGCCACCAGTGACCCGACAGGGGGCTTTGAGACCCAGTACTTC.

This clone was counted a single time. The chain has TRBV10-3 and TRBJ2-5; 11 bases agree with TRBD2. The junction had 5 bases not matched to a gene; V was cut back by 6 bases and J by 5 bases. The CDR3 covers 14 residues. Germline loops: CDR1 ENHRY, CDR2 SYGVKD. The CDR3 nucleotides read TGTGCCATCAGCCTAGCGGGGGGCGAGGAGACCCAGTACTTC. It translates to CAISLAGGEETQYF.

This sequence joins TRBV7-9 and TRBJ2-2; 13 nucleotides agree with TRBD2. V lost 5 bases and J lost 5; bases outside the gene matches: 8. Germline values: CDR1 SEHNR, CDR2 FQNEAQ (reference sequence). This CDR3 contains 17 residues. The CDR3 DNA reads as TGTGCCAGCAGCAGCCCCGGGACTAGCGGGACGACCGGGGAGCTGTTTTTT. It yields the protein CASSSPGTSGTTGELFF. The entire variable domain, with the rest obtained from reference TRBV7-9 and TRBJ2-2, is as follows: DTGVSQNPRHKITKRGQNVTFRCDPISEHNRLYWYRQTLGQGPEFLTYFQNEAQLEKSRLLSDRFSAERPKGSFSTLEIQRTEQGDSAMYLCASSSPGTSGTTGELFFGEGSRLTVL.

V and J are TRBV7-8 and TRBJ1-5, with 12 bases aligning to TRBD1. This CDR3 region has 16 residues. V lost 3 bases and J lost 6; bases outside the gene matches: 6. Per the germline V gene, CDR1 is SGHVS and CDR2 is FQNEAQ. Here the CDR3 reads CASSFGDRGPGQPQHF. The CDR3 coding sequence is TGTGCCAGCAGCTTTGGGGACAGGGGGCCGGGTCAGCCCCAGCATTTT. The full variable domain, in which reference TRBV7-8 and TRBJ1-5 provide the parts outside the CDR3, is GAGVSQSPRYKVAKRGQDVALRCDPISGHVSLFWYQQALGQGPEFLTYFQNEAQLDKSGLPSDRFFAERPEGSVSTLKIQRTQQEDSAVYLCASSFGDRGPGQPQHFGDGTRLSIL.

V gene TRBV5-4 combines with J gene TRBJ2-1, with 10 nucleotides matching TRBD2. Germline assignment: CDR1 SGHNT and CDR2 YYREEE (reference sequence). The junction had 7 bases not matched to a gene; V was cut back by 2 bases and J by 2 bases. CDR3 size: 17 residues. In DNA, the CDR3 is TGTGCCAGCAGCTTCGGCCCTAGCGGGGGTCCCTACAATGAGCAGTTCTTC. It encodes CASSFGPSGGPYNEQFF.

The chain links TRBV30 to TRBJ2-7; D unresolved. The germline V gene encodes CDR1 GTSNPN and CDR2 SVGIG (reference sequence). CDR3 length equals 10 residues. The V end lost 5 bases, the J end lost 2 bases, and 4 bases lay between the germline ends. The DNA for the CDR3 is TGTGCCTGGCTAACCTACGAGCAGTACTTC. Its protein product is CAWLTYEQYF.

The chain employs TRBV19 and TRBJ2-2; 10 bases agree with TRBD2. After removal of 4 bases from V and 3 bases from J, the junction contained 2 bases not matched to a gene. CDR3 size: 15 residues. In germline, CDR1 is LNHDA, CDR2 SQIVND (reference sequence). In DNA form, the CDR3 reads TGTGCCAGTAGTAGGCTAGCGGGAGACACCGGGGAGCTGTTTTTT. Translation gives CASSRLAGDTGELFF.

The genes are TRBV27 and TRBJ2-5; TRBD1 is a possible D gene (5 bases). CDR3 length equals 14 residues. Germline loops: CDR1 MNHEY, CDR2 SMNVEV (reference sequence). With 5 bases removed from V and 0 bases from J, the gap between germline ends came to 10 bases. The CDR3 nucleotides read TGTGCCAGCAGTCCCGACAGCTACCAAGAGACCCAGTACTTC. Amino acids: CASSPDSYQETQYF.

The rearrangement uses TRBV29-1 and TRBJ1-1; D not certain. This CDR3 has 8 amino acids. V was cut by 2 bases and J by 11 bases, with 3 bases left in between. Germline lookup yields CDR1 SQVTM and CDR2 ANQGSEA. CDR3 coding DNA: TGCAGCGTTGAACAGGCTTTCTTT. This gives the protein CSVEQAFF.